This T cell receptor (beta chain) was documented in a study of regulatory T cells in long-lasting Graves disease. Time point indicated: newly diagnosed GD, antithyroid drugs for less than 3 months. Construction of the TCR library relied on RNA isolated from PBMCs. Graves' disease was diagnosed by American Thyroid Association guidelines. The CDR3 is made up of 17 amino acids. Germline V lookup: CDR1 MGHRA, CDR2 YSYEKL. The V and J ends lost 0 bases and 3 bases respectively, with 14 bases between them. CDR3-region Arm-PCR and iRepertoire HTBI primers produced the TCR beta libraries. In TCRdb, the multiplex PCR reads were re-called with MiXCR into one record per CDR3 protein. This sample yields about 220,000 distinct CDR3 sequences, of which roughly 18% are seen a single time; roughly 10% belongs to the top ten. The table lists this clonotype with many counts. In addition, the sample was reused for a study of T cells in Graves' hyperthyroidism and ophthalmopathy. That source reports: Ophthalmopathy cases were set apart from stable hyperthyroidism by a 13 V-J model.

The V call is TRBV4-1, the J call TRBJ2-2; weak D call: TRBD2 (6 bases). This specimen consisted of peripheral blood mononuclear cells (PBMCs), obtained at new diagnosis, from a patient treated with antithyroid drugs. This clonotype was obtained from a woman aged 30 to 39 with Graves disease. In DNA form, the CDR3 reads TGCGCCAGCAGCCAAGAAACTAGCCTACGCCACACCGGGGAGCTGTTTTTT. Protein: CASSQETSLRHTGELFF.